Below are 24 T cell receptor beta chains sequenced from a single sample in a study of untreated major depressive disorder. Study results and limitations: Depressed patients' CD4+ T cells carried increased TRBV05-01 (Vbeta 5.1) usage versus control CD4+ T cells.

Their target antigens are unknown. Libraries were prepared by immunoSEQ multiplex PCR; TCRdb keeps only in-frame clonotypes and omits some of them. The sample records about 19,000 clones, more than 85% being singletons. Input material: CD4+ T cells from PBMCs. The receptors here all came from a woman aged 40 to 55 with major depressive disorder.

The chain carries TRBV5-1 and TRBJ2-1; 10 nucleotides match TRBD2. The CDR3 contains 13 residues. V gave up 6 bases and J gave up 5 bases; unmatched junction bases: 2. CDR1 is SGHRS, CDR2 YFSETQ, per germline. The CDR3 loop reads CASIAGGNNEQFF. CDR3 in DNA: TGCGCCAGCATAGCGGGGGGAAACAATGAGCAGTTCTTC.

V gene TRBV15 combines with J gene TRBJ1-1; D unclear. Trimming cost V 2 bases and J 5 bases, with 15 bases left between them. The length of the CDR3 is 15 residues. CDR1 and CDR2 (germline): LNHNV, YYDKDF (reference sequence). DNA of the CDR3: TGTGCCACCAGCAGACCCCTAAGGATAAAGACTGAAGCTTTCTTT. As protein: CATSRPLRIKTEAFF.

The gene calls are TRBV5-1 and TRBJ1-5; no definite D call. There are 16 residues in the CDR3. Germline CDR1 is SGHRS and CDR2 is YFSETQ. Trimming left V 4 bases short and J 2 bases short, with 16 bases between. CDR3 amino acids: CASSIGEGMGNQPQHF. As DNA, the CDR3 is TGCGCCAGCAGCATTGGGGAGGGTATGGGCAATCAGCCCCAGCATTTT.

CDR3 amino acids: CAWTPGGANYGYTF. The CDR3 bases are TGTGCCTGGACCCCTGGAGGGGCTAACTATGGCTACACCTTC. The V gene is TRBV30, the J gene TRBJ1-2; D may be TRBD1 (5 bases). V lost 4 bases and J lost 0, with 12 bases in between. Per the germline V gene, CDR1 is GTSNPN and CDR2 is SVGIG (reference sequence). The CDR3 contains 14 residues.

The chain joins TRBV7-2 to TRBJ2-7; D call uncertain. V was shortened by 4 bases and J by 3 bases, with 10 bases between the two germline ends. The CDR3 totals 13 residues. From germline, CDR1 is SGHTA and CDR2 FQGNSA. CDR3 loop: CASSSSPLYEQYV. The CDR3 region has the DNA TGTGCCAGCAGCTCGTCGCCCCTCTACGAGCAGTACGTC.

This clone was found once. This chain uses TRBV5-1 with TRBJ2-3, with D uncertain. Germline V lookup: CDR1 SGHRS, CDR2 YFSETQ. Trimming took off 0 bases at V and 3 bases at J, with 8 bases between the two ends. CDR3 length equals 14 residues. CDR3 in amino acids: CASSLAASTDTQYF. CDR3 bases: TGCGCCAGCAGCTTGGCCGCATCAACAGATACGCAGTATTTT.

This clone has just a few counts. CDR3 region: CASSLEQGDRYGYTF. Here the CDR3 DNA reads TGTGCCAGCAGCTTGGAACAGGGAGACCGCTATGGCTACACCTTC. This sequence joins TRBV5-4 and TRBJ1-2, with D possibly matching TRBD1 (6 bases). The CDR3 covers 15 residues. CDR1 and CDR2 from the germline V gene are SGHNT and YYREEE (reference sequence). V was clipped by 0 bases and J by 4 bases, with 13 bases between them.

The gene calls are TRBV10-3 and TRBJ2-1; tentatively, D is TRBD1 or TRBD2 (5 bases each). The germline CDR1 and CDR2 sequences are ENHRY and SYGVKD. The ends were cut back, 6 bases at V and 8 bases at J, with 11 bases in the middle. The CDR3 length is 12 residues. The CDR3 sequence: CAISHWDDEQFF. The CDR3, as DNA: TGTGCCATCAGCCACTGGGACGATGAGCAGTTCTTC.

The rearrangement uses TRBV19 and TRBJ1-1; 7 nucleotides agree with TRBD1. V lost 6 bases, J lost 3 bases, and 4 bases stayed unmatched. Germline V gives CDR1 LNHDA, CDR2 SQIVND (reference sequence). The CDR3 runs 13 residues. The CDR3 loop reads CASRPQGDTEAFF. CDR3 in DNA: TGTGCCAGTAGACCCCAGGGGGACACTGAAGCTTTCTTT.

The J gene is TRBJ2-3, the V gene TRBV6-5, with a tentative D call TRBD2 (7 bases). Germline CDR1 is MNHEY and CDR2 is SVGAGI. This CDR3 has 16 amino acids. V was clipped by 0 bases and J by 2 bases, with 12 bases between them. CDR3 region: CASSYSTGGYTDTQYF. CDR3 nucleotides: TGTGCCAGCAGTTACTCGACGGGGGGCTACACAGATACGCAGTATTTT.

This chain links TRBV13 with TRBJ1-6; 7 positions agree with TRBD1. The CDR3 is made up of 16 amino acids. The J segment lost 1 base and the V segment lost 5 bases, leaving 5 bases of the junction unmatched. From germline, CDR1 is PRHDT and CDR2 FYEKMQ (reference sequence). CDR3 amino acids: CASSLYRGSYNSPLHF. The CDR3 DNA follows: TGTGCCAGCAGCCTCTACAGGGGTTCCTATAATTCACCCCTCCACTTT.

The J gene is TRBJ1-3, the V gene TRBV19; 7 nucleotides match TRBD1. CDR1 and CDR2 (germline): LNHDA, SQIVND (reference sequence). J lost 0 bases, V lost 3 bases, and 5 bases had no gene match. This CDR3 is 16 amino acids long. The CDR3 spells CASSIDRAASGNTIYF. The DNA of the CDR3 is TGTGCCAGTAGTATTGACAGGGCTGCCTCTGGAAACACCATATATTTT.

This chain connects TRBV19 to TRBJ1-3, with D unresolved. V gave up 11 bases and J gave up 1 base, with 12 bases separating them. The CDR3 has 13 amino acids. Germline loops: CDR1 LNHDA, CDR2 SQIVND (reference sequence). CDR3 sequence: CASTPESGNTIYF. CDR3 coding DNA: TGTGCCTCCACCCCCGAGTCTGGAAACACCATATATTTT. The full variable domain, its missing parts supplied by reference TRBV19 and TRBJ1-3, is DGGITQSPKYLFRKEGQNVTLSCEQNLNHDAMYWYRQDPGQGLRLIYYSQIVNDFQKGDIAEGYSVSREKKESFPLTVTSAQKNPTAFYLCASTPESGNTIYFGEGSWLTVV.

The chain couples TRBV5-4 to TRBJ2-7; 7 bases line up with TRBD2. This CDR3 is 16 amino acids long. Germline V lookup: CDR1 SGHNT, CDR2 YYREEE (reference sequence). The junction had 10 bases not matched to a gene; V was cut back by 4 bases and J by 0 bases. The DNA of the CDR3 is TGTGCCAGCAGCCCGATGTCGGGCGGGGGCTCCTACGAGCAGTACTTC. Translation gives CASSPMSGGGSYEQYF.

The chain uses TRBV19 and TRBJ1-4, with a tentative D call TRBD1 (5 bases). Germline V gives CDR1 LNHDA, CDR2 SQIVND (reference sequence). The germline V and J ends were trimmed by 5 bases and 16 bases, with 26 bases remaining between them. The CDR3 runs to 15 residues. The CDR3 is CASSSWGGSVEVPFF. The DNA of the CDR3 is TGTGCCAGTAGTTCATGGGGGGGGTCGGTTGAGGTGCCGTTTTTT.

CDR3 sequence: CSGGNTEAFF. As DNA, the CDR3 is TGCAGTGGGGGTAACACTGAAGCTTTCTTT. The chain has TRBV29-1 and TRBJ1-1, with a possible D match to TRBD1 (5 bases). Germline V CDR1 and CDR2: SQVTM, ANQGSEA. The CDR3 length is 10 residues.

This clone showed up just once. The V and J genes are TRBV4-1 and TRBJ1-3; D gene uncertain. The CDR3 is 17 amino acids. V lost 2 bases, J lost 4 bases, and 18 bases lay in between. Germline CDR1 reads MGHRA; CDR2 reads YSYEKL. CDR3 loop: CASSQYLGRENGNTIYF. The CDR3 coding sequence is TGCGCCAGCAGCCAATATTTGGGAAGGGAGAACGGAAACACCATATATTTT.

The genes are TRBV6-6 and TRBJ2-7, with D possibly TRBD2 on 6 matching bases. The CDR3 loop spans 15 amino acids. Per germline, CDR1 MNHNY and CDR2 SVGAGI (reference sequence). V dropped 1 base and J dropped 2 bases, with 12 bases sitting between them. The CDR3 coding sequence is TGTGCCAGCAGTTACTTGGCCGGGGGTCCCTACGAGCAGTACTTC. This encodes CASSYLAGGPYEQYF.

The chain joins TRBV25-1 to TRBJ2-5, with 9 bases identical to TRBD1. Germline CDR1 is MGHDK and CDR2 is SYGVNS. V lost 4 bases to trimming and J lost 5 bases; unmatched junction nucleotides: 2. There are 13 residues in the CDR3. In DNA form, the CDR3 reads TGTGCCAGCAGTGGGGACAGGGTTGAGACCCAGTACTTC. This encodes CASSGDRVETQYF.

The chain employs TRBV7-9 and TRBJ1-1; TRBD1 might be the D (6 bases). Looked up from germline, CDR1 is SEHNR and CDR2 is FQNEAQ (reference sequence). V gave up 5 bases and J gave up 4 bases, with 14 bases separating them. The CDR3 has 14 amino acids. The CDR3 reads CASSPTGRATEAFF. The CDR3 nucleotides read TGTGCCAGCAGCCCCACAGGGAGGGCCACTGAAGCTTTCTTT.

This chain connects TRBV6-1 to TRBJ1-2; 8 bases fit TRBD1. The CDR3 spans 15 residues. Germline CDR1 reads MNHNS; CDR2 reads SASEGT. V lost 5 bases to trimming and J lost 5 bases; unmatched junction nucleotides: 10. CDR3 sequence: CASSPQGGARYGYTF. The CDR3, as DNA: TGTGCCAGCAGTCCACAGGGGGGCGCGAGGTATGGCTACACCTTC.

The rearrangement joins TRBV7-6 to TRBJ2-5; the D gene is possibly TRBD1 (5 bases). Germline loops: CDR1 SGHVS, CDR2 FNYEAQ. The CDR3 is 13 amino acids. V was clipped by 5 bases and J by 2 bases, with 9 bases between them. CDR3 sequence: CASSPRQQETQYF. In DNA, the CDR3 is TGTGCCAGCAGCCCCCGACAGCAAGAGACCCAGTACTTC.

The chain has TRBV7-9 and TRBJ2-3; D perhaps matches TRBD1 (5 bases). The CDR3 spans 15 residues. V lost 2 bases and J lost 2, with 11 bases in between. Germline-derived CDR1 and CDR2 are SEHNR and FQNEAQ (reference sequence). The CDR3 loop reads CASSLLSGLTDTQYF. The DNA for the CDR3 is TGTGCCAGCAGCTTATTGTCAGGGCTCACAGATACGCAGTATTTT.

The chain links TRBV30 to TRBJ1-1; D may be TRBD1 (5 bases). Germline V gives CDR1 GTSNPN, CDR2 SVGIG (reference sequence). The CDR3 runs to 13 residues. Deletions cut 0 bases from V and 3 bases from J, with 8 bases between. The CDR3 bases are TGTGCCTGGAGTGTCAGGGTCGACACTGAAGCTTTCTTT. It codes for CAWSVRVDTEAFF.